The 3 T cell receptor beta chains below were found in one sample sequenced in a study of blood T cell repertoires in COVID-19. Clones were sequenced by immunoSEQ multiplex PCR, and TCRdb holds only the in-frame ones, with some missing. There are some 530,000 clones in the sample; approximately 90% occur only once, and roughly 8.5% lies in the top ten. Input material: PBMCs or T cells enriched from blood (not recorded which). The receptor set was obtained from a woman in her fifties or sixties who had recovered from COVID-19.

The chain recombines TRBV14 with TRBJ1-1, with 8 bases matching TRBD1. The germline gives CDR1 SGHDN, CDR2 FVKESK. The ends lost 4 bases at V and 10 bases at J; junction bases unmatched: 11. The CDR3 is 14 amino acids. For the CDR3, the DNA is TGTGCCAGCAGCCTTTGGGACAGGATAGGCGTAGCTTTCTTT. Amino acid sequence: CASSLWDRIGVAFF.

The J gene is TRBJ1-2, the V gene TRBV10-3, with 8 positions matching TRBD1. Germline V gene lookup returns CDR1 ENHRY and CDR2 SYGVKD. V lost 6 bases to trimming and J lost 6 bases; unmatched junction nucleotides: 9. The CDR3 is 14 residues long. CDR3 protein: CAIRRTGIDHGYTF. The CDR3 DNA is TGTGCCATCAGACGGACAGGGATCGACCATGGCTACACCTTC.

With regard to this clone: The same CDR3 is also encoded by other DNA sequences in this sample. V and J are TRBV3-1 (or the pseudogene TRBV3-2) and TRBJ2-3, with 9 bases fitting TRBD2. CDR1 and CDR2 (germline): LGHDT, YNNKEL (reference sequence). This CDR3 contains 16 residues. The junction had 3 bases not matched to a gene; V was cut back by 1 base and J by 1 base. The CDR3 spells CASSQVSGGRTDTQYF. For the CDR3, the DNA is TGTGCCAGCAGCCAAGTTAGCGGGGGCCGCACAGATACGCAGTATTTT.